The rows below give T cell receptor beta chains drawn from one sample of a study of OX40 agonist ivuxolimab in advanced cancers. Only in-frame clones appear in the TCRdb table, and some are missing; sequencing was by immunoSEQ multiplex PCR. Among around 76,000 clones, roughly nine tenths were seen once, and the ten largest hold under 15%. The material sequenced was CD4+ or CD8+ T cells sorted from blood, taken in a trial of the OX40 agonist ivuxolimab. The receptors here all came from an adult with an advanced solid tumor such as melanoma, head and neck, liver or kidney cancer. Both conserved end residues are part of each CDR3. The D gene is left open where the match is weak. The size of a clone is reported for some rows only, either as once, few or many, or as a class for expanded clones.

.	.	TRBV28	TRBJ1-2	CASSPPRRGYYGYTF	TGTGCCAGCAGCCCCCCCCGTAGGGGTTACTATGGCTACACCTTC
.	.	TRBV7-9	TRBJ2-7	CASSSTTWRGGEQYF	TGTGCCAGCAGCTCCACGACCTGGCGGGGTGGCGAGCAGTACTTC
TRBD2	once	TRBV29-1	TRBJ2-7	CSVRGGPRSYEQYF	TGCAGCGTCCGGGGGGGCCCCCGAAGCTACGAGCAGTACTTC
.	.	TRBV11-2	TRBJ1-1	CASSSTGGFMNTEAFF	TGTGCCAGCAGCTCGACGGGCGGCTTCATGAACACTGAAGCTTTCTTT
.	.	TRBV12-5	TRBJ2-1	CASGLVVHEQFF	TGTGCTAGTGGTTTGGTTGTCCATGAGCAGTTCTTC
.	.	TRBV18	TRBJ1-2	CASLDLGQRNGYTF	TGTGCCAGCTTAGACCTCGGACAGAGGAATGGCTACACCTTC
.	.	TRBV27	TRBJ2-1	CASSLRGGTNEQFF	TGTGCCAGCAGTTTACGGGGCGGGACTAATGAGCAGTTCTTC
.	.	TRBV4-1	TRBJ2-3	CASSQAALVSTDTQYF	TGCGCCAGCAGCCAAGCGGCCCTTGTAAGCACAGATACGCAGTATTTT
TRBD1	.	TRBV7-2	TRBJ2-7	CASSLALGQGYEQYF	TGTGCCAGCAGCTTAGCCCTCGGACAGGGCTACGAGCAGTACTTC
.	.	TRBV19	TRBJ2-3	CASSIVESDTQYF	TGTGCCAGTAGTATAGTCGAGTCGGATACGCAGTATTTT
.	.	TRBV4-1	TRBJ1-2	CASSQEGSGGAGGYTF	TGCGCCAGCAGCCAAGAAGGCAGCGGGGGCGCGGGTGGCTACACCTTC
.	.	TRBV5-1	TRBJ2-7	CASSAGTYEQYF	TGCGCCAGCAGCGCAGGGACCTACGAGCAGTACTTC
.	.	TRBV6-5	TRBJ1-1	CASTLQGNTEAFF	TGTGCCAGCACCCTACAGGGGAACACTGAAGCTTTCTTT
TRBD2	.	TRBV29-1	TRBJ2-7	CSVESGGRSSYEQYF	TGCAGCGTTGAATCGGGCGGGAGATCGTCCTACGAGCAGTACTTC
.	.	TRBV19	TRBJ2-7	CASSFSGGYEQYF	TGTGCCAGTAGTTTCTCCGGGGGCTACGAGCAGTACTTC
.	.	TRBV7-3	TRBJ2-3	CASSLGGGADTQYF	TGTGCCAGCAGCTTAGGAGGGGGCGCAGATACGCAGTATTTT
.	few	TRBV28	TRBJ1-5	CASSFRPGPNQPQHF	TGTGCCAGCAGTTTCCGGCCCGGTCCCAATCAGCCCCAGCATTTT
.	.	TRBV6-6	TRBJ2-7	CASSSEGLFSYEQYF	TGTGCCAGCAGTTCTGAGGGACTGTTCTCCTACGAGCAGTACTTC
.	few	TRBV30	TRBJ1-4	CAWSYTGTAGKLFF	TGTGCCTGGAGTTACACAGGGACGGCTGGAAAACTGTTTTTT
.	few	TRBV29-1	TRBJ1-1	CSVEKGDTEAFF	TGCAGCGTTGAAAAAGGCGACACTGAAGCTTTCTTT
TRBD2	.	TRBV28	TRBJ2-5	CASSPEIAGEWTQYF	TGTGCCAGCAGTCCCGAGATTGCGGGGGAATGGACCCAGTACTTC
.	.	TRBV4-2	TRBJ2-1	CASSLGALSSYNEQFF	TGTGCCAGCAGCCTGGGGGCACTGAGCTCCTACAATGAGCAGTTCTTC
.	.	TRBV19	TRBJ1-1	CASSIVRANTEAFF	TGTGCCAGTAGTATTGTGAGGGCGAACACTGAAGCTTTCTTT
TRBD1	.	TRBV13	TRBJ2-1	CASSKVGQGYNEQFF	TGTGCCAGCAGTAAAGTGGGACAGGGGTACAATGAGCAGTTCTTC
.	.	TRBV27	TRBJ1-2	CASSSAMETNYGYTF	TGTGCCAGCAGTTCGGCGATGGAGACCAACTATGGCTACACCTTC
.	.	TRBV30	TRBJ2-1	CAWGPAVAYNEQFF	TGTGCCTGGGGACCAGCGGTGGCCTACAATGAGCAGTTCTTC
.	.	TRBV5-1	TRBJ1-4	CASSLAPPGDEKLFF	TGCGCCAGCAGCTTGGCACCCCCAGGAGATGAAAAACTGTTTTTT
.	.	TRBV30	TRBJ2-1	CAWSGGEVHNEQFF	TGTGCCTGGAGTGGGGGGGAAGTCCACAATGAGCAGTTCTTC
TRBD1	.	TRBV5-4	TRBJ1-2	CASSLVGTDLNYGYTF	TGTGCCAGCAGCTTGGTCGGGACAGACTTAAACTATGGCTACACCTTC
TRBD2	once	TRBV7-2	TRBJ2-5	CASSLSGVGRGETQYF	TGTGCCAGCAGCTTAAGCGGGGTGGGCCGGGGGGAGACCCAGTACTTC
.	.	TRBV5-1	TRBJ2-7	CASSLGTETYEQYF	TGCGCCAGCAGCTTGGGTACGGAAACCTACGAGCAGTACTTC
.	.	TRBV27	TRBJ2-7	CASSSGDGSYEQYF	TGTGCCAGCAGTTCGGGGGACGGATCCTACGAGCAGTACTTC
.	.	TRBV6-6	TRBJ1-1	CASTFPNTEAFF	TGTGCCAGCACGTTCCCCAACACTGAAGCTTTCTTT
TRBD2	.	TRBV15	TRBJ2-3	CATSRDHPQGGSADTQYF	TGTGCCACCAGCAGAGATCACCCGCAGGGCGGGAGTGCAGATACGCAGTATTTT
.	.	TRBV19	TRBJ2-6	CASNEASGANVLTF	TGTGCCAGCAACGAGGCCTCTGGGGCCAACGTCCTGACTTTC
TRBD2	.	TRBV11-3	TRBJ2-5	CASSFEAGEETQYF	TGTGCCAGCAGCTTCGAAGCGGGGGAAGAGACCCAGTACTTC
.	.	TRBV11-2	TRBJ2-5	CASSLDVPWGRETQYF	TGTGCCAGCAGCTTAGATGTCCCTTGGGGGAGAGAGACCCAGTACTTC
.	.	TRBV21-1	TRBJ2-7	CASTDEQYF	TGTGCCAGCACGGATGAGCAGTACTTC
.	.	TRBV6-5	TRBJ2-3	CASSFWAGGGTDTQYF	TGTGCCAGCAGTTTCTGGGCGGGCGGCGGCACAGATACGCAGTATTTT
TRBD1	.	TRBV5-8	TRBJ2-7	CASSSGQGYEQYF	TGTGCCAGCAGCTCGGGACAGGGCTACGAGCAGTACTTC
.	.	TRBV6-1	TRBJ2-2	CASSEGEADTGELFF	TGTGCCAGCAGTGAAGGAGAGGCGGACACCGGGGAGCTGTTTTTT
.	.	TRBV18	TRBJ1-6	CASSPLASGFRSPLHF	TGTGCCAGCTCACCACTTGCTTCGGGGTTTAGGTCACCCCTCCACTTT
TRBD1	.	TRBV5-1	TRBJ2-5	CASSLQGADQETQYF	TGCGCCAGCAGCTTGCAGGGGGCGGACCAAGAGACCCAGTACTTC
TRBD1	.	TRBV28	TRBJ1-5	CASSYRGDQPQHF	TGTGCCAGCAGCTACAGGGGAGACCAGCCCCAGCATTTT
.	few	TRBV9	TRBJ1-1	CASSVGEAFF	TGTGCCAGCAGCGTAGGGGAAGCTTTCTTT
TRBD2	.	TRBV9	TRBJ2-2	CASSAGLEGGELFF	TGTGCCAGCAGCGCGGGACTAGAGGGCGGGGAGCTGTTTTTT
TRBD1	once	TRBV14	TRBJ2-7	CASSLRRGYEQYF	TGTGCCAGCAGCCTTCGCAGGGGGTACGAGCAGTACTTC
.	once	TRBV28	TRBJ2-7	CASKRTPYEQYF	TGTGCCAGCAAACGGACTCCATACGAGCAGTACTTC
.	.	TRBV2	TRBJ2-1	CASSEARAAPTYNEQFF	TGTGCCAGCAGTGAGGCCAGGGCGGCACCAACCTACAATGAGCAGTTCTTC
.	.	TRBV19	TRBJ1-5	CASSKGEFDREWPQHF	TGTGCCAGTAGTAAGGGGGAATTTGACCGAGAATGGCCCCAGCATTTT
.	.	TRBV27	TRBJ2-3	CASRPPVADTQYF	TGTGCCAGCAGACCCCCGGTAGCAGATACGCAGTATTTT
TRBD2	once	TRBV9	TRBJ2-1	CASSDTSGGYNEQFF	TGTGCCAGCAGCGACACTAGCGGAGGTTACAATGAGCAGTTCTTC
TRBD2	.	TRBV19	TRBJ2-2	CASSILRSGLVGTGELFF	TGTGCCAGTAGTATTTTAAGGTCAGGACTAGTGGGCACCGGGGAGCTGTTTTTT
TRBD2	.	TRBV5-8	TRBJ2-3	CASSKREWTDTQYF	TGTGCCAGCAGCAAGCGGGAGTGGACAGATACGCAGTATTTT
.	.	TRBV28	TRBJ2-6	CASSQPRQGGKPQGANVLTF	TGTGCCAGCAGTCAACCCAGACAGGGAGGGAAACCGCAAGGGGCCAACGTCCTGACTTTC
TRBD1	few	TRBV30	TRBJ1-2	CACPRPGQSYGYTF	TGTGCCTGCCCTCGACCGGGACAGAGCTATGGCTACACCTTC
.	.	TRBV14	TRBJ2-6	CASSQVPWSVLTF	TGTGCCAGCAGCCAAGTACCATGGAGCGTCCTGACTTTC
TRBD2	.	TRBV27	TRBJ2-2	CASSLAGVNTGELFF	TGTGCCAGCAGTTTAGCGGGAGTAAACACCGGGGAGCTGTTTTTT
TRBD2	.	TRBV5-1	TRBJ2-7	CASSLALSREGLYEQYF	TGCGCCAGCAGCTTGGCCCTGTCGCGGGAGGGCCTCTACGAGCAGTACTTC